This entry lists 27 T cell receptor beta chains sequenced from one sample in a study of cytotoxic CD8 clonotypes in ibrutinib-treated CLL. Here immunoSEQ multiplex PCR was the method, and the copy in TCRdb shows in-frame clones only, minus some. The sample has tens of thousands of clones; roughly two thirds are singletons. The material was PBMCs, obtained at disease progression, from a patient treated with ibrutinib. Source of these receptors: a human donor with chronic lymphocytic leukemia.

The genes are TRBV6-5 and TRBJ2-7, with D perhaps matching TRBD1 (6 bases). The CDR3 is made up of 11 amino acids. Germline lookup yields CDR1 MNHEY and CDR2 SVGAGI. V shed 6 bases and J shed 5 bases, with 8 bases lying between them. CDR3 sequence (DNA): TGTGCCAGCAGCAGGGGACACGAGCAGTACTTC. It is translated as CASSRGHEQYF.

This clone showed up just a few times. The chain employs TRBV9 and TRBJ1-1; perhaps TRBD1 as D (6 bases). V shed 4 bases and J shed 0 bases, with 16 bases lying between them. This CDR3 has 16 residues. In germline, CDR1 is SGDLS, CDR2 YYNGEE. CDR3 region: CASSTEGGTLNTEAFF. The CDR3 DNA reads TGTGCCAGCAGCACAGAGGGGGGGACACTGAACACTGAAGCTTTCTTT.

This clone was found once. The chain joins TRBV7-3 to TRBJ1-6, with D tentatively TRBD1 (5 bases). V shed 1 base and J shed 9 bases, with 16 bases lying between them. The CDR3 length is 16 residues. CDR1 is SGHTA and CDR2 is FQGTGA in the germline V gene. CDR3 sequence: CASSLIGAPQGSPLHF. The CDR3 bases are TGTGCCAGCAGCTTAATAGGGGCCCCCCAGGGTTCACCCCTCCACTTT.

The chain links TRBV5-1 to TRBJ2-7; 7 nucleotides line up with TRBD1. V shed 3 bases and J 2 bases; nucleotides not matched to a gene: 5. The CDR3 length is 14 residues. Germline-derived CDR1 and CDR2 are SGHRS and YFSETQ. CDR3: CASSSTGVPYEQYF. DNA of the CDR3: TGCGCCAGCAGCTCCACAGGGGTGCCCTACGAGCAGTACTTC.

The chain employs TRBV6-5 and TRBJ2-5; tentatively, D is TRBD1 (6 bases). CDR3 length equals 15 residues. The germline gives CDR1 MNHEY, CDR2 SVGAGI. V gave up 0 bases and J gave up 5 bases, with 13 bases separating them. CDR3 region: CASSYSSLGAETQYF. The CDR3 DNA reads as TGTGCCAGCAGTTACTCCTCCCTGGGGGCCGAGACCCAGTACTTC.

The chain combines TRBV18 with TRBJ1-1; D may be TRBD1 (5 bases). Germline V gene data show CDR1 as KGHSH and CDR2 as LQKENI. This CDR3 contains 14 residues. V was clipped by 1 base and J by 5 bases, with 11 bases between them. In DNA, the CDR3 is TGTGCCAGCTCACCACAGGCAGGGCATACTGAAGCTTTCTTT. Its translation: CASSPQAGHTEAFF.

The V call is TRBV27, the J call TRBJ2-2, with TRBD2 matching 8 bases. This CDR3 spans 17 amino acids. V dropped 3 bases and J dropped 5; count of bases not matched to a gene: 11. Germline-derived CDR1 and CDR2 are MNHEY and SMNVEV (reference sequence). The CDR3 nucleotides read TGTGCCAGCAGTTTCAGGCCCGGGGGGGCAGGTACCGGGGAGCTGTTTTTT. Amino acids: CASSFRPGGAGTGELFF.

The chain carries TRBV5-1 and TRBJ1-4; D perhaps matches TRBD1 (5 bases). This CDR3 has 15 amino acids. V was clipped by 1 base and J by 7 bases, with 14 bases between them. From germline, CDR1 is SGHRS and CDR2 YFSETQ. In DNA, the CDR3 is TGCGCCAGCAGCTTGACGGGGGAGGGATTTGAAAAACTGTTTTTT. Protein: CASSLTGEGFEKLFF. The full variable domain, completed using reference TRBV5-1 and TRBJ1-4, is KAGVTQTPRYLIKTRGQQVTLSCSPISGHRSVSWYQQTPGQGLQFLFEYFSETQRNKGNFPGRFSGRQFSNSRSEMNVSTLELGDSALYLCASSLTGEGFEKLFFGSGTQLSVL.

This chain uses TRBV7-2 with TRBJ2-7; D remains ambiguous. CDR3 length equals 14 residues. V dropped 1 base and J dropped 0 bases, with 7 bases sitting between them. The V gene's germline CDR1 is SGHTA and CDR2 FQGNSA. As DNA, the CDR3 is TGTGCCAGCAGCTTAGAGACATACTCCTACGAGCAGTACTTC. It encodes CASSLETYSYEQYF.

The chain has TRBV4-1 and TRBJ2-1; TRBD1 might be the D (6 bases). V lost 3 bases and J 5 bases, leaving 14 bases between the germline ends. Germline V CDR1 and CDR2: MGHRA, YSYEKL. The CDR3 is 15 amino acids. The CDR3 DNA reads TGCGCCAGCAGCCACGGAAACAGGGTCGACAATGAGCAGTTCTTC. Its protein is CASSHGNRVDNEQFF.

This clone appeared a single time. V and J are TRBV7-8 and TRBJ2-7, with TRBD1 as a possible D gene (6 bases). V lost 4 bases, J lost 2 bases, and 15 bases lay in between. The CDR3 runs to 15 residues. CDR1 is SGHVS, CDR2 FQNEAQ, per germline. CDR3 region: CASSSHGTPAYEQYF. In nucleotides, the CDR3 is TGTGCCAGCAGCTCCCACGGGACACCAGCCTACGAGCAGTACTTC. The full variable domain, with the rest looked up from reference TRBV7-8 and TRBJ2-7, is GAGVSQSPRYKVAKRGQDVALRCDPISGHVSLFWYQQALGQGPEFLTYFQNEAQLDKSGLPSDRFFAERPEGSVSTLKIQRTQQEDSAVYLCASSSHGTPAYEQYFGPGTRLTVT.

The chain uses TRBV4-3 and TRBJ2-5; 9 nucleotides agree with TRBD2. Germline CDR1 is LGHNA and CDR2 is YSLEER. The CDR3 runs to 15 residues. V shed 4 bases, J shed 3 bases, and the junction held 6 bases outside the gene matches. The CDR3 sequence: CASSPRLAAEETQYF. In nucleotides, the CDR3 is TGCGCCAGCAGCCCCCGACTAGCGGCCGAAGAGACCCAGTACTTC.

CDR3 coding DNA: TGTGCCAGCAGCTTATACGAGAACACTGAAGCTTTCTTT. Its protein product is CASSLYENTEAFF. This chain joins TRBV5-5 and TRBJ1-1; D gene uncertain. The CDR3 runs to 13 residues. Trimming took 2 bases from V and 1 from J, leaving 6 bases between them. Per germline, CDR1 SGHKS and CDR2 YYEKEE (reference sequence).

The chain joins TRBV6-1 to TRBJ1-2; D not resolved. The CDR3 is 14 residues long. The germline V gene has CDR1 MNHNS and CDR2 SASEGT. Trimming shortened V by 7 bases and J by 0 bases, and 12 bases separated the two germline ends. DNA of the CDR3: TGTGCCAGCAACAACAGAGTAGCTAACTATGGCTACACCTTC. Protein product: CASNNRVANYGYTF.

This clone was recorded only once. J is TRBJ2-1 and V is TRBV7-2; TRBD1 aligns across 7 bases. With V trimmed by 5 bases and J by 8 bases, 15 bases remained unmatched. Germline V CDR1 and CDR2: SGHTA, FQGNSA. The CDR3 contains 16 residues. DNA for the CDR3: TGTGCCAGCAGCCTACAGGGGCCAGCGCTACAATATGAGCAGTTCTTC. It translates to CASSLQGPALQYEQFF. The full variable domain, in which reference TRBV7-2 and TRBJ2-1 provide the parts outside the CDR3, is GAGVSQSPSNKVTEKGKDVELRCDPISGHTALYWYRQSLGQGLEFLIYFQGNSAPDKSGLPSDRFSAERTGGSVSTLTIQRTQQEDSAVYLCASSLQGPALQYEQFFGPGTRLTVL.

This rearrangement joins TRBV6-6 to TRBJ1-4, with TRBD1 as a possible D gene (5 bases). The germline CDR1 and CDR2 sequences are MNHNY and SVGAGI (reference sequence). The CDR3 is 14 amino acids. With 4 bases removed from V and 8 bases from J, the gap between germline ends came to 14 bases. This CDR3 is CASSFQGGGEKLFF. The CDR3 bases are TGTGCCAGCAGTTTTCAGGGAGGAGGGGAAAAACTGTTTTTT.

The chain carries TRBV6-5 and TRBJ2-2; no clear D. The CDR3 has 14 residues. Deletions cut 0 bases from V and 5 bases from J, with 7 bases between. Germline V lookup: CDR1 MNHEY, CDR2 SVGAGI. CDR3 sequence: CASSYSSGTGELFF. The CDR3 region has the DNA TGTGCCAGCAGTTACTCGAGTGGAACCGGGGAGCTGTTTTTT.

The chain recombines TRBV6-5 with TRBJ1-6, with 8 bases lining up with TRBD1. The CDR3 contains 15 residues. Germline trimming cut 2 bases from V and 7 bases from J; bases unmatched to any gene: 4. Germline V gene sequence: CDR1 MNHEY, CDR2 SVGAGI. CDR3 nucleotides: TGTGCCAGCAGTTACCGACAGGGGCGAAATTCACCCCTCCACTTT. The encoded protein is CASSYRQGRNSPLHF.

The gene calls are TRBV4-1 and TRBJ1-2; 7 bases match TRBD1. Germline V CDR1 and CDR2: MGHRA, YSYEKL. The CDR3 loop spans 15 amino acids. J gave up 5 bases and V 2 bases, and 8 bases lay outside the gene matches. The CDR3 is CASSQIGTALYGYTF. CDR3 coding DNA: TGCGCCAGCAGCCAAATTGGGACAGCCTTGTATGGCTACACCTTC.

The J gene is TRBJ2-3, the V gene TRBV5-1, with 9 nucleotides matching TRBD2. Germline V lookup: CDR1 SGHRS, CDR2 YFSETQ. The CDR3 is 15 residues long. Trimming removed 4 bases from V and 2 bases from J; junction bases left unmatched: 5. The CDR3 is CASSLSGGVTDTQYF. The CDR3 DNA follows: TGCGCCAGCAGCCTTAGCGGGGGAGTCACAGATACGCAGTATTTT.

V usage is TRBV5-8 and J usage is TRBJ1-1; D gene unclear. This CDR3 spans 13 amino acids. The V end was cut by 1 base, the J end by 1 base, with 5 bases between. CDR1 and CDR2 from the germline V gene are SGHTS and YDEGEE. The DNA of the CDR3 is TGTGCCAGCAGCTTGCCCTGGAACACTGAAGCTTTCTTT. Its translation is CASSLPWNTEAFF.

A few counts support this clone. The CDR3 here is CASSPGTGQETQYF. CDR3 in DNA: TGTGCCAGCAGTCCCGGGACTGGACAAGAGACCCAGTACTTC. This chain links TRBV6-5 with TRBJ2-5; D is perhaps TRBD2 (6 bases). CDR3 length: 14 residues. CDR1 MNHEY and CDR2 SVGAGI come from the germline V gene. V shed 5 bases and J shed 2 bases, with 12 bases lying between them.

This chain links TRBV6-6 with TRBJ1-2, with D maybe TRBD1 (6 bases). With 6 bases removed from V and 4 bases from J, the gap between germline ends came to 15 bases. Germline CDR1 MNHNY, CDR2 SVGAGI (reference sequence). This CDR3 contains 14 residues. CDR3: CASSHGGGGYGYTF. DNA for the CDR3: TGTGCCAGCAGCCACGGAGGAGGGGGCTATGGCTACACCTTC.

The chain recombines TRBV7-8 with TRBJ1-4; TRBD1 is a possible D gene (6 bases). This CDR3 comprises 15 residues. V lost 3 bases, J lost 4 bases, and 12 bases lay in between. CDR1 and CDR2 from the germline V gene are SGHVS and FQNEAQ. DNA of the CDR3: TGTGCCAGCAGCTTCACGAGAGGGGGTAATGAAAAACTGTTTTTT. Translated, it gives CASSFTRGGNEKLFF.

The chain is built from TRBV7-9 and TRBJ2-7; D is perhaps TRBD2 (7 bases). V was cut by 3 bases and J by 4 bases, with 19 bases left in between. CDR3 length: 16 amino acids. CDR1 SEHNR and CDR2 FQNEAQ come from the germline V gene (reference sequence). CDR3 DNA sequence: TGTGCCAGCAGCTTTGGCCGGGCGGGGGCGCATTACGAGCAGTACTTC. It translates to CASSFGRAGAHYEQYF.

This clone came up a few times. The chain recombines TRBV9 with TRBJ1-1; a weak D match, TRBD1 (6 bases). The CDR3 extends over 14 amino acids. V dropped 3 bases and J dropped 2 bases, with 11 bases sitting between them. The germline V gene encodes CDR1 SGDLS and CDR2 YYNGEE. The CDR3 spells CASSATGYNTEAFF. In DNA form, the CDR3 reads TGTGCCAGCAGCGCAACAGGGTACAACACTGAAGCTTTCTTT.

The CDR3 loop reads CASSPLGGRNGYTF. The CDR3 DNA reads TGTGCCAGCAGTCCACTTGGGGGGCGCAATGGCTACACCTTC. The chain carries TRBV6-5 and TRBJ1-2; D is possibly TRBD1 (6 bases). CDR3 length: 14 residues. Germline V gene lookup returns CDR1 MNHEY and CDR2 SVGAGI. Trimming cost V 5 bases and J 6 bases, with 16 bases left between them.